A single sample is the source of the 14 T cell receptor beta chains below, sequenced in a study of CD8+CD57+ T cells in acquired aplastic anemia. It was genomic DNA that served as the template for profiling TCR beta VDJ and CDR3. Each CDR3 protein is one row after TCRdb ran MiXCR on the reads. The sample includes roughly 190,000 distinct CDR3 sequences, about 53% of them seen just once. What was sequenced was sorted CD4+, CD8+, or CD8+CD57+ T cells (not recorded which) from PBMCs. The receptor set was obtained from a human donor in good health, serving as a control.

At least ten counts were recorded for this clonotype. The V gene is TRBV19, the J gene TRBJ1-1; D remains unclear. The CDR3 spans 13 residues. V was cut by 3 bases and J by 4 bases, with 9 bases left in between. Germline loops: CDR1 LNHDA, CDR2 SQIVND (reference sequence). This CDR3 is CASSMLTGTEAFF. CDR3 DNA sequence: TGTGCCAGTAGTATGCTGACTGGCACTGAAGCTTTCTTT.

This clonotype was picked up many times. V usage is TRBV7-6 and J usage is TRBJ1-1; 7 bases map to TRBD1. In germline, CDR1 is SGHVS, CDR2 FNYEAQ. V lost 1 base and J lost 3; bases outside the gene matches: 2. The CDR3 consists of 14 residues. The CDR3 DNA sequence: TGTGCCAGCAGCTTAGAGGGACAGTACACTGAAGCTTTCTTT. Its protein product is CASSLEGQYTEAFF.

The chain uses TRBV5-1 and TRBJ1-1; D possibly corresponds to TRBD1 (5 bases). V dropped 4 bases and J dropped 11 bases, with 18 bases sitting between them. CDR3 length equals 13 residues. The germline V gene encodes CDR1 SGHRS and CDR2 YFSETQ. The CDR3 DNA sequence: TGCGCCAGCAGCCCCCCTAGGGACCGTGAGGCTTTCTTT. Translating it yields CASSPPRDREAFF.

This clonotype appeared many times. This rearrangement joins TRBV6-5 to TRBJ1-4, with D perhaps TRBD1 (6 bases). The CDR3 runs 15 residues. Trimming shortened V by 0 bases and J by 8 bases, and 13 bases separated the two germline ends. Germline V lookup: CDR1 MNHEY, CDR2 SVGAGI. The CDR3 nucleotides read TGTGCCAGCAGTTACTCGACGAAAGGGGGGGAAAAACTGTTTTTT. Translating gives CASSYSTKGGEKLFF.

The rearrangement uses TRBV6-1 and TRBJ1-1; weak D call: TRBD1 (6 bases). Per the germline V gene, CDR1 is MNHNS and CDR2 is SASEGT. V was trimmed by 7 bases and J by 3 bases, leaving 21 bases between them. The length of the CDR3 is 16 residues. The CDR3 DNA sequence: TGTGCCAGCATGGGTGTTTGGGGGCCCCGCGACACTGAAGCTTTCTTT. Residues: CASMGVWGPRDTEAFF.

This clonotype was recorded at least ten times. The chain uses TRBV4-3 and TRBJ1-2, with 10 bases aligning to TRBD1. Germline trimming cut 0 bases from V and 4 bases from J; bases unmatched to any gene: 5. Germline-derived CDR1 and CDR2 are LGHNA and YSLEER. The CDR3 spans 16 residues. The chain's CDR3 is CASSQDPTGGSYGYTF. In DNA, the CDR3 is TGCGCCAGCAGCCAAGATCCGACAGGGGGCAGCTATGGCTACACCTTC.

In this sample, this clonotype turned up once. This rearrangement joins TRBV29-1 to TRBJ2-1; no clear D gene. Per the germline V gene, CDR1 is SQVTM and CDR2 is ANQGSEA. V lost 4 bases to trimming and J lost 9 bases, with 7 bases between them. The CDR3 sequence is 10 residues long. The CDR3 here is CSVALGEQFF. The CDR3 DNA is TGCAGCGTTGCGTTAGGTGAGCAGTTCTTC.

Ten or more counts support this clonotype. The chain is built from TRBV6-1 and TRBJ2-7, with 10 nucleotides matching TRBD1. V lost 6 bases to trimming and J lost 5 bases; unmatched junction nucleotides: 10. The CDR3 length is 15 residues. Germline lookup yields CDR1 MNHNS and CDR2 SASEGT. In DNA form, the CDR3 reads TGTGCCAGCAGAGCCGGGGGACAGGGGCGGAACGAGCAGTACTTC. Its translation is CASRAGGQGRNEQYF.

This clonotype was observed at least ten times. The chain is built from TRBV6-2 or TRBV6-3 and TRBJ2-2; D ambiguous. This CDR3 contains 13 residues. Germline lookup yields CDR1 MNHEY and CDR2 SVGEGT. V was trimmed by 8 bases and J by 1 base, leaving 8 bases between them. For the CDR3, the DNA is TGTGCCAGCTTAAAGGGGAACACCGGGGAGCTGTTTTTT. It specifies CASLKGNTGELFF.

In its sample, this clonotype was seen many times. This rearrangement joins TRBV25-1 to TRBJ1-3; D is unresolved. The V end lost 1 base, the J end lost 3 bases, and 16 bases lay between the germline ends. Germline V gene lookup returns CDR1 MGHDK and CDR2 SYGVNS. The CDR3 has 17 amino acids. The CDR3 region is CASSESSPQGGGNTIYF. DNA of the CDR3: TGTGCCAGCAGTGAATCCTCCCCCCAAGGCGGTGGAAACACCATATATTTT.

This clonotype was observed many times. The chain employs TRBV7-2 and TRBJ2-7, with TRBD2 identical over 12 bases. CDR3 length: 15 amino acids. Germline values: CDR1 SGHTA, CDR2 FQGNSA. V dropped 5 bases and J dropped 7; count of bases not matched to a gene: 9. CDR3 bases: TGTGCCAGCAGCCCTGTACTAGCGGGGGGTTCAGAGCAGTACTTC. This translates into CASSPVLAGGSEQYF.

This clonotype was picked up many times. This chain connects TRBV14 to TRBJ1-6; TRBD1 might be the D (5 bases). The CDR3 totals 16 residues. The germline V gene encodes CDR1 SGHDN and CDR2 FVKESK. The V end lost 8 bases, the J end lost 0 bases, and 14 bases lay between the germline ends. CDR3 residues: CASGGADSSYNSPLHF. The CDR3 region has the DNA TGTGCCAGCGGTGGGGCCGACAGCTCCTATAATTCACCCCTCCACTTT.

This clonotype was seen ten or more times. The V gene is TRBV30, the J gene TRBJ1-1; D uncertain. This CDR3 spans 13 amino acids. The V end lost 4 bases, the J end lost 0 bases, and 9 bases lay between the germline ends. Germline lookup yields CDR1 GTSNPN and CDR2 SVGIG (reference sequence). DNA for the CDR3: TGTGCCTGGAAGCGTAGGGTGAACACTGAAGCTTTCTTT. It translates to CAWKRRVNTEAFF.

The CDR3 protein is CASSRAKQGASNQPQYF. The CDR3 region has the DNA TGTGCCAGTAGTAGGGCGAAACAGGGGGCGAGCAATCAGCCCCAGTACTTC. The chain combines TRBV19 with TRBJ2-5; TRBD1 agrees at 9 bases. Per germline, CDR1 LNHDA and CDR2 SQIVND (reference sequence). This CDR3 spans 17 amino acids. V shed 4 bases and J 9 bases; nucleotides not matched to a gene: 18. Together with reference TRBV19 and TRBJ2-5, the CDR3 gives the full variable domain: DGGITQSPKYLFRKEGQNVTLSCEQNLNHDAMYWYRQDPGQGLRLIYYSQIVNDFQKGDIAEGYSVSREKKESFPLTVTSAQKNPTAFYLCASSRAKQGASNQPQYFGPGTRLLVL.